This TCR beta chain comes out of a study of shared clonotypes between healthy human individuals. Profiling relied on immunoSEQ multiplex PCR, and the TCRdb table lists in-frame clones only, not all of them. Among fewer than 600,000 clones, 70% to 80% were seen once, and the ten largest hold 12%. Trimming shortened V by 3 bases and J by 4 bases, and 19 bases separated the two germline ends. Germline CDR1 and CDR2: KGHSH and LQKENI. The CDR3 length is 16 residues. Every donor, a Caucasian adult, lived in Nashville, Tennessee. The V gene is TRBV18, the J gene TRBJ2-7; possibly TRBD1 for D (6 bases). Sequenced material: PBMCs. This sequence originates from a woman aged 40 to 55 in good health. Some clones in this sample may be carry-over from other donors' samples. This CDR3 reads CASSPGIGEGGYEQYF. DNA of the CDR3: TGTGCCAGCTCACCGGGCATAGGGGAAGGGGGTTACGAGCAGTACTTC.